Given below is one TCR beta chain in context. These data are taken from a study of blood T cell repertoires in COVID-19. Germline CDR1 and CDR2: SGHRS and YFSETQ. This CDR3 has 12 residues. V lost 2 bases to trimming and J lost 8 bases, with 10 bases between them. Sequencing used immunoSEQ multiplex PCR; TCRdb keeps in-frame clones, though not all of them. The sample consists of a few hundred thousand clones, roughly 85% of them appearing once. Sequences were obtained from peripheral blood. The rearrangement uses TRBV5-1 and TRBJ1-2; D ambiguous. This receptor was obtained from a woman in her seventies with COVID-19, enrolled during active disease. CDR3: CASSLGAGGYTF. The CDR3 region has the DNA TGCGCCAGCAGCTTAGGAGCCGGGGGCTACACCTTC.